The T cell receptor (beta chain) described here comes from a study of radiotherapy plus CTLA-4 blockade in lung cancer. Study results and caveats: Radiotherapy with ipilimumab was followed by blood expansion of tumor-derived clones. Interferon-beta, together with early blood T cell clone dynamics, reportedly best predicted response.

Patients with chemo-refractory metastatic non-small-cell lung cancer received focal radiation plus CTLA-4 blockade with ipilimumab. This clone was detected a few times. Antigen unknown. Data came from immunoSEQ multiplex PCR; TCRdb stores just in-frame clones and leaves some out. The sample consists of under 65,000 clones, more than 75% of them appearing once. Material: peripheral blood, obtained from a patient treated with radiotherapy plus ipilimumab. This receptor was obtained from a human donor with non-small cell lung cancer who had a complete response to radiotherapy plus ipilimumab.

The CDR3 region is CASSGGRLMAVGTIYF. DNA of the CDR3: TGTGCCAGCAGTGGTGGGAGGCTGATGGCTGTCGGCACCATATATTTT. The J gene is TRBJ1-3, the V gene TRBV6-1; no firm D call. The ends were cut back, 4 bases at V and 9 bases at J, with 22 bases in the middle. The CDR3 runs 16 residues. The germline CDR1 and CDR2 sequences are MNHNS and SASEGT.